This T cell receptor beta chain was recovered during a study of vaccination and CD4 T cells after COVID-19. Across the whole study: A median of around 73 days (range 14 to 241) separated dose two from the taking of post-vaccine samples.

The treatment here: approximately 10-day PBMC culture with coronavirus spike peptide pools or control peptides (ViraFEST assay). Researchers reported culturing approximately 2 million PBMCs per well with around 10 IU/ml IL-2 and approximately 10 ug/ml peptide pools. Both day 3 and day 7 involved replacing half of the medium with fresh IL-2 medium. Cultured CD4+ T cells had their DNA profiled by the Oncomine TCR Beta short-read assay. CD4+ T cells were cultured, and genomic DNA was extracted from them. TCRdb fed the PCR reads into MiXCR, producing one record per CDR3 protein. The sample holds under 25,000 distinct CDR3 sequences, over 60% seen once. Notes on this clonotype: What it binds is not known.

CDR3 length: 11 residues. CDR1 is MNHEY, CDR2 SMNVEV, per germline (reference sequence). V lost 11 bases, J lost 3 bases, and 10 bases lay in between. The chain carries TRBV27 and TRBJ1-1; TRBD1 might be the D (5 bases). The material was CD4+ T cells from blood, cultured in vitro, obtained after SARS-CoV-2 vaccination. This TCR came from a human donor who received a COVID-19 vaccine. The CDR3 DNA reads TGTGCCTCCTGGGGCCACACTGAAGCTTTCTTT. Translated: CASWGHTEAFF.